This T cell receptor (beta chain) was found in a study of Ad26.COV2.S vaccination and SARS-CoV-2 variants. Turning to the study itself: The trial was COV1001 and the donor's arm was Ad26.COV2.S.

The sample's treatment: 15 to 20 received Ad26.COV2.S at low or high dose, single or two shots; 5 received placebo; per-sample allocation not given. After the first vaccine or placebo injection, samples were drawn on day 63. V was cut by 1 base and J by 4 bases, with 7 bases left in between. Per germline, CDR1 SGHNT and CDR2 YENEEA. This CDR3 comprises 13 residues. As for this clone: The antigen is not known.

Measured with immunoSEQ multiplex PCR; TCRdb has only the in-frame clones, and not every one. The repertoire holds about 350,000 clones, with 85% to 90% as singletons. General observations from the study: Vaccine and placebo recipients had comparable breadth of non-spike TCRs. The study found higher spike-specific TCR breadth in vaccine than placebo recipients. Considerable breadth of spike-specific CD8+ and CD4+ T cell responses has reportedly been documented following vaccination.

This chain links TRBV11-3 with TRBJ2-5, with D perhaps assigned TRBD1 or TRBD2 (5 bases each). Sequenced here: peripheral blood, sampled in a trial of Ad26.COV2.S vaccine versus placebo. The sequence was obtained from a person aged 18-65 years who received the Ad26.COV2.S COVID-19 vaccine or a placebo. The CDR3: CASSLAGGETQYF. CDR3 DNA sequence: TGTGCCAGCAGCTTAGCTGGGGGAGAGACCCAGTACTTC.